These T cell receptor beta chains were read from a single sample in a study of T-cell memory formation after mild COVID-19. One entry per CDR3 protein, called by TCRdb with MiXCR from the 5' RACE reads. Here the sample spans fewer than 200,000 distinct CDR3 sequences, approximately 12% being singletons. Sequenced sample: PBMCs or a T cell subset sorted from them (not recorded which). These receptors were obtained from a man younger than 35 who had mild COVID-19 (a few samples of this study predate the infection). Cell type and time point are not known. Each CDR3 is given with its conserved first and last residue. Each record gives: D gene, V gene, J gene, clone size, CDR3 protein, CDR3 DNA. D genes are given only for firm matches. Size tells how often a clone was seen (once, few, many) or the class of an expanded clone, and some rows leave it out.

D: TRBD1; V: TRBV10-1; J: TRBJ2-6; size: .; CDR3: CASSRTGSGVGANVLTF; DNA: TGCGCCAGCAGCCGGACAGGGAGTGGTGTCGGGGCCAACGTCCTGACTTTC
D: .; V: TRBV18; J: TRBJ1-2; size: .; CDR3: CASSPGQFYGYTF; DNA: TGTGCCAGCTCACCAGGGCAGTTCTATGGCTACACCTTC
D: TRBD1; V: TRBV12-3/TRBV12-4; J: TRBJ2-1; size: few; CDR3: CASSFRDRVGNEQFF; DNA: TGTGCCAGCAGTTTCCGGGACAGGGTTGGAAATGAGCAGTTCTTC
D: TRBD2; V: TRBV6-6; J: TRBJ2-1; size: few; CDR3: CASSVRVAGAYNEQFF; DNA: TGTGCCAGCAGCGTCAGGGTAGCGGGGGCCTACAATGAGCAGTTCTTC
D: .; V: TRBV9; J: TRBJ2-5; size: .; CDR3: CASSVAQGGETQYF; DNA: TGTGCCAGCAGCGTAGCACAGGGAGGGGAGACCCAGTACTTC
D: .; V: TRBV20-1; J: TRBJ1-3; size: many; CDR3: CSASKGRADTIYF; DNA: TGCAGTGCCTCCAAGGGCAGGGCTGACACCATATATTTT
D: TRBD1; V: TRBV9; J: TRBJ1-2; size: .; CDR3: CASSASGTGWGGYTF; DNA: TGTGCCAGCAGCGCCTCCGGGACAGGGTGGGGTGGCTACACCTTC
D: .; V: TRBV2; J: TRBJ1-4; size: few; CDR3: CASSESRTVEKLFF; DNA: TGTGCCAGCAGTGAAAGTCGGACCGTGGAAAAACTGTTTTTT
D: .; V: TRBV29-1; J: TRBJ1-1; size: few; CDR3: CSVGDNTGEAFF; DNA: TGCAGCGTGGGAGATAATACTGGAGAAGCTTTCTTT
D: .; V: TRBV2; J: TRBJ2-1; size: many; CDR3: CATEASAAYNEQFF; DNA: TGTGCCACCGAAGCCTCTGCGGCCTACAATGAGCAGTTCTTC
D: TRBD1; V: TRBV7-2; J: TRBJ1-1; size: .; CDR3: CASSHTRGQGSTEAFF; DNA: TGTGCCAGCAGCCACACACGGGGACAGGGTTCCACTGAAGCTTTCTTT
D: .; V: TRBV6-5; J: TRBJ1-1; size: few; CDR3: CASSYRSANEAFF; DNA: TGTGCCAGCAGTTACCGGTCGGCCAATGAAGCTTTCTTT
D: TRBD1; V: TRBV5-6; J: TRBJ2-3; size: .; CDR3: CASSQVDRYSTDTQYF; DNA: TGTGCCAGCAGCCAAGTGGACAGGTATAGCACAGATACGCAGTATTTT
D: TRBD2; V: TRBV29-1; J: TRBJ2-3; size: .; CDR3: CSGTSGASTDTQYF; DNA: TGCAGCGGGACTAGCGGAGCGAGCACAGATACGCAGTATTTT
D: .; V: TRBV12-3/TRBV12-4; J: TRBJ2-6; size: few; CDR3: CASSSGSSGANVLTF; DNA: TGTGCCAGCTCATCAGGGTCCTCTGGGGCCAACGTCCTGACTTTC
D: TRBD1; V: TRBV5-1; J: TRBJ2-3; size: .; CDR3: CASSFMTGATDTQYF; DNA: TGCGCCAGCAGCTTTATGACAGGGGCGACAGATACGCAGTATTTT
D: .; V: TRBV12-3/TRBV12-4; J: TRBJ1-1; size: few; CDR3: CASSLRTNTEAFF; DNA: TGTGCCAGCAGTTTGAGGACGAACACTGAAGCTTTCTTT
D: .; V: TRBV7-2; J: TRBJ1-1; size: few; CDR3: CASSPQVGTEAFF; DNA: TGTGCCAGCAGCCCCCAGGTCGGCACTGAAGCTTTCTTT
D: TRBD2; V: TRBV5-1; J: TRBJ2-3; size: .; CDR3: CASSTRGLAGGRGSTDTQYF; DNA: TGCGCCAGCAGCACCCGAGGACTAGCGGGGGGGCGAGGGAGCACAGATACGCAGTATTTT
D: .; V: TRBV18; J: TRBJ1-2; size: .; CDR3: CASSPTTGHYGYTF; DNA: TGTGCCAGCTCACCCACGACAGGACACTATGGCTACACCTTC
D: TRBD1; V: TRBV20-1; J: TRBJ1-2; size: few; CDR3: CSAGHRDRGSYGYTF; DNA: TGCAGTGCCGGGCACCGGGACAGGGGATCGTATGGCTACACCTTC
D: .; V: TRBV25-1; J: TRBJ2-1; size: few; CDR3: CASSDRDRLGDEQFF; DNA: TGTGCCAGCAGTGACCGAGACAGGCTAGGGGATGAGCAGTTCTTC
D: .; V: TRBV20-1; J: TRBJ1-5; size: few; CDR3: CSARLPLGGRIQPQHF; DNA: TGCAGTGCTAGACTCCCTCTCGGGGGCAGGATTCAGCCCCAGCATTTT
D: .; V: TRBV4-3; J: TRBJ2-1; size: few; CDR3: CASSRGRGYNEQFF; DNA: TGCGCCAGCAGCCGAGGACGGGGATACAATGAGCAGTTCTTC
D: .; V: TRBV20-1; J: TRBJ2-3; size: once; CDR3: CSASGGSTDTQYF; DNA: TGCAGTGCTAGTGGCGGGTCCACAGATACGCAGTATTTT
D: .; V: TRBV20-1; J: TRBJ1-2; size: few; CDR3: CSAEGGRTNYGYTF; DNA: TGCAGTGCCGAGGGGGGAAGAACTAACTATGGCTACACCTTC
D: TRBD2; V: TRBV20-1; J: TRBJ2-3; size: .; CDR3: CSARDPRGGGDTQYF; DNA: TGCAGTGCTAGAGATCCACGGGGGGGCGGGGATACGCAGTATTTT
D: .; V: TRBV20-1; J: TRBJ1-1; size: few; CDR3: CSASITGRNTEAFF; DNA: TGCAGTGCTAGTATAACAGGAAGGAACACTGAAGCTTTCTTT
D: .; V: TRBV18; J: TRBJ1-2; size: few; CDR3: CASSPDGGQYGYTF; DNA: TGTGCCAGCTCACCAGACGGAGGGCAGTATGGCTACACCTTC
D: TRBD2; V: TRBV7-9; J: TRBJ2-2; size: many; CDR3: CASSARTSGGAAGELFF; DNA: TGTGCCAGCAGCGCACGGACTAGCGGGGGGGCCGCCGGGGAGCTGTTTTTT
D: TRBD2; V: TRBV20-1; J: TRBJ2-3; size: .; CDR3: CSARLPLAGGHTDTQYF; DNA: TGCAGTGCTAGACTCCCCCTAGCGGGGGGCCACACAGATACGCAGTATTTT
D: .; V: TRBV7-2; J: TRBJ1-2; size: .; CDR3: CASTKRFRGYTF; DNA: TGTGCCAGCACCAAACGGTTCAGAGGCTACACCTTC
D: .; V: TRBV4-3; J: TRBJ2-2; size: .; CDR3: CASSQGPATGELFF; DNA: TGCGCCAGCAGCCAAGGACCAGCCACCGGGGAGCTGTTTTTT
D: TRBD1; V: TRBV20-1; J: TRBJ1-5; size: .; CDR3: CSATDRGVQPQHF; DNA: TGCAGTGCTACGGACAGGGGAGTCCAGCCCCAGCATTTT
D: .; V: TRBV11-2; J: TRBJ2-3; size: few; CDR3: CASSLGALVASDTQYF; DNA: TGTGCCAGCAGCTTAGGCGCCCTTGTGGCTTCAGATACGCAGTATTTT
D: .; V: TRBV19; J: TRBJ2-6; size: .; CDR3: CATSRSHRPTGANVLTF; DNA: TGTGCCACCTCTCGGAGCCATCGCCCTACTGGGGCCAACGTCCTGACTTTC